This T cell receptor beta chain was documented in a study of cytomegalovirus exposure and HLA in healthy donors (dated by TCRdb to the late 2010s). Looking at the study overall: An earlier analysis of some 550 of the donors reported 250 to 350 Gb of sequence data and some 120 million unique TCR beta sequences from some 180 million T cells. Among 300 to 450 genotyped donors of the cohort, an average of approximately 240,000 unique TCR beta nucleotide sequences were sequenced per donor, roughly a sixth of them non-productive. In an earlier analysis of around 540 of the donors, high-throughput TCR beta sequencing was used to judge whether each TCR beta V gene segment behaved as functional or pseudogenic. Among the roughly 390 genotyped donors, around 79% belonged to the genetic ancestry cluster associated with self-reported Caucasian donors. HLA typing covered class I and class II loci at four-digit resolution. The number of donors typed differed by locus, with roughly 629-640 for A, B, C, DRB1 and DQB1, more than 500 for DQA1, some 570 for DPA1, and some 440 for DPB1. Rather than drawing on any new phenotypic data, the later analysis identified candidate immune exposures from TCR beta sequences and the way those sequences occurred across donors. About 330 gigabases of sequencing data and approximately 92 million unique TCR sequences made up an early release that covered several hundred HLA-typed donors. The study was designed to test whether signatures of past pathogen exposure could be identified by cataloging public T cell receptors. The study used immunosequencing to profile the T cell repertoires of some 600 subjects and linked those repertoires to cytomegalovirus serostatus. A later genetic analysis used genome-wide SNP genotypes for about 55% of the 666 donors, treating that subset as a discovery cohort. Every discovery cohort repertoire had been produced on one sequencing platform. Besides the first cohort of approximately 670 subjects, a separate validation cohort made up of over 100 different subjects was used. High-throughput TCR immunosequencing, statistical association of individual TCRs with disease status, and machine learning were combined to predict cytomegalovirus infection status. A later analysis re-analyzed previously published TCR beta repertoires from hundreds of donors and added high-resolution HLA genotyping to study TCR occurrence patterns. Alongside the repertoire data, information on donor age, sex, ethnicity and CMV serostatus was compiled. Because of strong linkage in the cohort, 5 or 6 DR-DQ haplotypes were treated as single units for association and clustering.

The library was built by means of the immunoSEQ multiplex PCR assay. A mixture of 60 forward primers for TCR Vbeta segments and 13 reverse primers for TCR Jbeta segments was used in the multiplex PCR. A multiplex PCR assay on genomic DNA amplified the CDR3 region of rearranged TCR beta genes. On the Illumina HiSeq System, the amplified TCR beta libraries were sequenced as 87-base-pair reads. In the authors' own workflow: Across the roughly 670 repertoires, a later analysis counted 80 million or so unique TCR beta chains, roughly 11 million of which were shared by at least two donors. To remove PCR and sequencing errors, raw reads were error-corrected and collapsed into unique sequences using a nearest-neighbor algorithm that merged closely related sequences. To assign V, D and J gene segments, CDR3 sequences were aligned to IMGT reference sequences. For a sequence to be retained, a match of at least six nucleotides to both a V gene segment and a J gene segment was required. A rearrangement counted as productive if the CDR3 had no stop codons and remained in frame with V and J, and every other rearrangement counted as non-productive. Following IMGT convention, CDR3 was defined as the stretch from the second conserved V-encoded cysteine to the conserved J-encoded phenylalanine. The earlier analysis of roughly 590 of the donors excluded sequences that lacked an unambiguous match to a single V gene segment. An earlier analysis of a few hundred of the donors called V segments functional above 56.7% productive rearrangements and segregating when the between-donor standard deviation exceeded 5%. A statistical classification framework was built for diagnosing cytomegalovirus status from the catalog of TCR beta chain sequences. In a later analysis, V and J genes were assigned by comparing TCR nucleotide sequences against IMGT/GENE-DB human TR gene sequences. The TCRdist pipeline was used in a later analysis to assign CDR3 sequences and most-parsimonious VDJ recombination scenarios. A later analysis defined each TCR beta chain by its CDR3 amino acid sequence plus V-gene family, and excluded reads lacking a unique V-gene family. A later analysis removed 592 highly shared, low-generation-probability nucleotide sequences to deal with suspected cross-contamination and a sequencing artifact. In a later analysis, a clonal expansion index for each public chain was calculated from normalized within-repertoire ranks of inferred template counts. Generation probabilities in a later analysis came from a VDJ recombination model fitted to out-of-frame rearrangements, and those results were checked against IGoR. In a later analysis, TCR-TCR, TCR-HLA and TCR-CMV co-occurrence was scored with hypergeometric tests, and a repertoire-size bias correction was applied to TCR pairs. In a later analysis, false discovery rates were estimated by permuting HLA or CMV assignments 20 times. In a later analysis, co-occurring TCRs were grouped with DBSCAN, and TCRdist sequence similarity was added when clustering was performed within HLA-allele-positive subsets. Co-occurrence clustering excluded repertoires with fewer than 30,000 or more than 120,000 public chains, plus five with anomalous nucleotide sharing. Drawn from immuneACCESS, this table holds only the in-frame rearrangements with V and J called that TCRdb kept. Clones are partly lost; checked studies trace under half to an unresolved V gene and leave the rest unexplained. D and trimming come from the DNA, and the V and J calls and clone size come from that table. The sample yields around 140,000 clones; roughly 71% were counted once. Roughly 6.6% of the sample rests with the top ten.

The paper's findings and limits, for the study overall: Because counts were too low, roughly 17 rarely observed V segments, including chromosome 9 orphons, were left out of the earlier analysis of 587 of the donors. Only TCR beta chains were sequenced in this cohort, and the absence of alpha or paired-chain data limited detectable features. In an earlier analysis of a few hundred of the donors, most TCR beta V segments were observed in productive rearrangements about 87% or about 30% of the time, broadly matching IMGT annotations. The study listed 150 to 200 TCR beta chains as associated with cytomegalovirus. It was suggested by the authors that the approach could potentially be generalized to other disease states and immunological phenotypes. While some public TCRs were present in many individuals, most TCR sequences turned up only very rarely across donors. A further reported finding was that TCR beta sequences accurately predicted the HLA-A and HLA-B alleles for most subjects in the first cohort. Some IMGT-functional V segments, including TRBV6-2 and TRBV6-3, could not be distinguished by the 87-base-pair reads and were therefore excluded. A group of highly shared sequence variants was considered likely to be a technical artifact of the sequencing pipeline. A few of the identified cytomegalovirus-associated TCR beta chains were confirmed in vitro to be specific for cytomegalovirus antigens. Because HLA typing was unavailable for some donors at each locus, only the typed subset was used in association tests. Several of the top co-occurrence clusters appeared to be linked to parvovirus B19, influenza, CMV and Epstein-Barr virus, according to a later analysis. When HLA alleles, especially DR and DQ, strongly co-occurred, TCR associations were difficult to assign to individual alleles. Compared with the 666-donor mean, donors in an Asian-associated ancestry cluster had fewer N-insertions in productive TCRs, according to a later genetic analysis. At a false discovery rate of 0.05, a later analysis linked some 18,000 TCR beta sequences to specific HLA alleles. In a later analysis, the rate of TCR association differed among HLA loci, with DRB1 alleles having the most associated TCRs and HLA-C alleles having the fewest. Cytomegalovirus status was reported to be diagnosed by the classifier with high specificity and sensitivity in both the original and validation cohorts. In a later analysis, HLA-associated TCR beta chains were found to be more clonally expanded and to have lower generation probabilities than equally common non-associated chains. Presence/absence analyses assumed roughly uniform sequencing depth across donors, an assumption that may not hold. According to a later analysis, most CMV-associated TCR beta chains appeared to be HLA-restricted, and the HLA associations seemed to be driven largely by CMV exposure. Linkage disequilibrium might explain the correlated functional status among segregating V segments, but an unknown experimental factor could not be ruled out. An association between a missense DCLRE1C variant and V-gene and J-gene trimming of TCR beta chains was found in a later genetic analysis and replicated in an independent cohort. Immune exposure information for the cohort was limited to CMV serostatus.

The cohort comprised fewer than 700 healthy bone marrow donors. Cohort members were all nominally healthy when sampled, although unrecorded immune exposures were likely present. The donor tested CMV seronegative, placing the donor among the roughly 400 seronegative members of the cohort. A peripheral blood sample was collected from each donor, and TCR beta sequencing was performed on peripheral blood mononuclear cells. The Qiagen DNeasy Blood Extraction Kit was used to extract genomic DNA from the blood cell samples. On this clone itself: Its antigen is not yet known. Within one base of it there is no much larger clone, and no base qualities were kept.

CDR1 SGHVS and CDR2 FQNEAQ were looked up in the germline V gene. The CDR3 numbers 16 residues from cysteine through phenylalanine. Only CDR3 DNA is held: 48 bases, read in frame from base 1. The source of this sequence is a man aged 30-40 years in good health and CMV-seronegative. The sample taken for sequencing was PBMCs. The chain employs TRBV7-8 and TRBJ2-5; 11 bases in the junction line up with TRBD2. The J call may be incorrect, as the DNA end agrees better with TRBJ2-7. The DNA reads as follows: TGTGCCAGCAGCTTAGGTCTAGCGGGAGGTGACTACGAGCAGTACTTC. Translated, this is CASSLGLAGGDYEQYF.